Below are 10 T cell receptor beta chains sequenced from a single sample in a study of T cell responses to AZD1222 COVID-19 vaccine. This table comes from immunoSEQ multiplex PCR, and its TCRdb copy is limited to in-frame clones, with some not included. The sample yields about 140,000 clones, about 88% seen once. The sample here was peripheral blood, taken on day 0 of AZD1222 vaccination. The receptors were gathered from an adult in good health.

CDR3: CASSPGGSNYGYTF. The DNA of the CDR3 is TGTGCCAGCAGCCCCGGGGGATCTAACTATGGCTACACCTTC. This chain joins TRBV5-4 and TRBJ1-2, with D possibly TRBD1 on 5 matching bases. Trimming shortened V by 4 bases and J by 0 bases, and 10 bases separated the two germline ends. Germline values: CDR1 SGHNT, CDR2 YYREEE (reference sequence). The CDR3 has 14 amino acids.

The V and J genes are TRBV5-4 and TRBJ2-1; 10 bases fit TRBD1. Germline-derived CDR1 and CDR2 are SGHNT and YYREEE (reference sequence). The CDR3 spans 14 residues. The V and J ends lost 3 bases and 8 bases, in that order; junction bases with no gene match: 5. This chain's CDR3 is CASSSSGQGDEQFF. The DNA for the CDR3 is TGTGCCAGCAGCTCCTCCGGACAGGGGGATGAGCAGTTCTTC.

The V and J genes are TRBV19 and TRBJ2-7, with D unresolved. The CDR3 has 13 amino acids. Germline CDR1 and CDR2: LNHDA and SQIVND (reference sequence). V lost 5 bases to trimming and J lost 0 bases, with 8 bases between them. The CDR3 nucleotides read TGTGCCAGTAGTCCGACGGACTCCTACGAGCAGTACTTC. It encodes CASSPTDSYEQYF.

V gene TRBV5-6 combines with J gene TRBJ1-2; D gene unclear. Germline CDR1 SGHDT, CDR2 YYEEEE. The germline V and J ends were trimmed by 4 bases and 7 bases, with 14 bases remaining between them. This CDR3 contains 13 residues. The CDR3 reads CASSVGLMGGYTF. CDR3 coding DNA: TGTGCCAGCAGCGTTGGTTTAATGGGTGGCTACACCTTC.

The J gene is TRBJ2-1, the V gene TRBV5-6, with 13 positions matching TRBD2. The junction had 1 base not matched to a gene; V was cut back by 0 bases and J by 7 bases. CDR3 length equals 15 residues. Germline CDR1 and CDR2: SGHDT and YYEEEE. CDR3 bases: TGTGCCAGCAGCTTGGGACTAGCGGGAGGAAATGAGCAGTTCTTC. The encoded protein is CASSLGLAGGNEQFF.

This clone was detected a few times. CDR3 coding DNA: TGTGCCAACAGAGAGGGGGACGGAAACACCATATATTTT. The encoded protein is CANREGDGNTIYF. The gene calls are TRBV7-9 and TRBJ1-3; a weak D match, TRBD1 (6 bases). The CDR3 has 13 residues. In germline, CDR1 is SEHNR, CDR2 FQNEAQ (reference sequence). V was pared by 10 bases and J by 4 bases, with 14 bases between.

V and J are TRBV3-1 (or the pseudogene TRBV3-2) and TRBJ1-6; 8 bases are a match to TRBD1. The CDR3 runs to 15 residues. Trimming at V came to 0 bases and at J to 8 bases, leaving 3 bases not matched to a gene. Germline assignment: CDR1 LGHDT and CDR2 YNNKEL (reference sequence). The CDR3 spells CASSQDRGLDSPLHF. The CDR3 DNA reads as TGTGCCAGCAGCCAAGACAGGGGGCTAGATTCACCCCTCCACTTT.

This rearrangement joins TRBV3-1 (or the pseudogene TRBV3-2) to TRBJ2-7; TRBD2 might be the D (6 bases). The CDR3 has 15 residues. The germline gives CDR1 LGHDT, CDR2 YNNKEL (reference sequence). The V and J ends lost 0 bases and 3 bases respectively, with 12 bases between them. Here the CDR3 reads CASSQELAGNYEQYF. The CDR3 bases are TGTGCCAGCAGCCAAGAACTAGCCGGAAACTACGAGCAGTACTTC.

In its sample, this clone was seen many times. This rearrangement joins TRBV10-2 to TRBJ2-2; perhaps TRBD1 as D (6 bases). Trimming took off 8 bases at V and 2 bases at J, with 9 bases between the two ends. CDR1 WSHSY and CDR2 SAAADI come from the germline V gene. The CDR3 has 13 amino acids. The CDR3 coding sequence is TGCGCCAGCTGGGACATCAACACCGGGGAGCTGTTTTTT. Protein product: CASWDINTGELFF.

This clone has a handful of counts. The chain carries TRBV12-3 or TRBV12-4 and TRBJ2-1; a weak D match, TRBD2 (5 bases). Deletions cut 2 bases from V and 12 bases from J, with 11 bases between. This CDR3 region has 12 residues. The CDR3 DNA follows: TGTGCCAGCAGTTTACGAGGGTCGGGGCAGTTCTTC. Protein product: CASSLRGSGQFF.